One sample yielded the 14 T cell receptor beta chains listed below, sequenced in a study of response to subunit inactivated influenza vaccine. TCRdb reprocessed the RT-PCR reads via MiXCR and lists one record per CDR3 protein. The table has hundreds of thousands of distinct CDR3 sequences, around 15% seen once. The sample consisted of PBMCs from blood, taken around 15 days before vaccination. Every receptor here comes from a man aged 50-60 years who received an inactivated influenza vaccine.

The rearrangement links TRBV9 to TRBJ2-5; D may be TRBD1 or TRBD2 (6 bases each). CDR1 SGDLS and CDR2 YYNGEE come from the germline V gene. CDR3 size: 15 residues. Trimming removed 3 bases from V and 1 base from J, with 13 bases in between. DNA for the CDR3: TGTGCCAGCAGCGGAGGGGGGCTGGGCCAAGAGACCCAGTACTTC. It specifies CASSGGGLGQETQYF. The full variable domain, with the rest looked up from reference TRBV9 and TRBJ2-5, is DSGVTQTPKHLITATGQRVTLRCSPRSGDLSVYWYQQSLDQGLQFLIQYYNGEERAKGNILERFSAQQFPDLHSELNLSSLELGDSALYFCASSGGGLGQETQYFGPGTRLLVL.

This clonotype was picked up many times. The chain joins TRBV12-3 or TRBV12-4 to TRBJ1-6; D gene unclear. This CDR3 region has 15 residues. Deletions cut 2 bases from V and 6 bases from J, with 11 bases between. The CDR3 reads CASSLTGFPNSPLHF. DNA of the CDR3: TGTGCCAGCAGTTTAACTGGGTTCCCTAATTCACCCCTCCACTTT.

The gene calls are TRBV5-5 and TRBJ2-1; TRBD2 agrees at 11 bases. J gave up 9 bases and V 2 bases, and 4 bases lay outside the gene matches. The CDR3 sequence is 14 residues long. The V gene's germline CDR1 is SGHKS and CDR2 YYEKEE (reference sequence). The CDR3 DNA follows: TGTGCCAGCAGCTTACCTAGCGGGGGGCCTGAGCAGTTCTTC. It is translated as CASSLPSGGPEQFF.

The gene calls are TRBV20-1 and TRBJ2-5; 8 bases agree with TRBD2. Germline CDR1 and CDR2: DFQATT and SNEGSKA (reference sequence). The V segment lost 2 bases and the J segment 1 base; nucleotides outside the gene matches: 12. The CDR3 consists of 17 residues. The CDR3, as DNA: TGCAGTGCTAGATCTAATCTGGCAGCGGGGGCCCAAGAGACCCAGTACTTC. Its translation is CSARSNLAAGAQETQYF.

CDR3 protein: CSARSTGTSSTDTQYF. The CDR3 coding sequence is TGCAGTGCTAGATCGACCGGGACCTCTAGCACAGATACGCAGTATTTT. The J gene is TRBJ2-3, the V gene TRBV20-1, with D perhaps matching TRBD1 or TRBD2 (5 bases each). V lost 2 bases and J 0 bases, leaving 15 bases between the germline ends. The CDR3 is made up of 16 amino acids. CDR1 and CDR2 from the germline V gene are DFQATT and SNEGSKA (reference sequence).

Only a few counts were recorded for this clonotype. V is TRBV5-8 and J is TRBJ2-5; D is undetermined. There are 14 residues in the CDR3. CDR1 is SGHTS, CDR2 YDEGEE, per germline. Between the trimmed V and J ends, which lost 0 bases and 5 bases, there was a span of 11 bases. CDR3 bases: TGTGCCAGCAGCTTGGCCCAGGTCCGGGAGACCCAGTACTTC. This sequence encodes CASSLAQVRETQYF.

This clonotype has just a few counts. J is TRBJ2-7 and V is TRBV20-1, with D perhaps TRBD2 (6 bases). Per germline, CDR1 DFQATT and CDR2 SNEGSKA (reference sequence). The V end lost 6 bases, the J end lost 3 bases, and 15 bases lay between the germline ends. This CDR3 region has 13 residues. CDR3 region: CSAPGTGNYEQYF. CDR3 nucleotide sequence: TGCAGTGCCCCCGGGACTGGGAACTACGAGCAGTACTTC.

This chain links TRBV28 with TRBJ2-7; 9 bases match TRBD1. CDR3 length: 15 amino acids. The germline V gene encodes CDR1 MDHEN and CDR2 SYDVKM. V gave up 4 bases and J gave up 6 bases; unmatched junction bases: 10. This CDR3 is CASSSPRTGAFEQYF. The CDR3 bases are TGTGCCAGCAGTTCCCCCCGGACAGGGGCTTTCGAGCAGTACTTC.

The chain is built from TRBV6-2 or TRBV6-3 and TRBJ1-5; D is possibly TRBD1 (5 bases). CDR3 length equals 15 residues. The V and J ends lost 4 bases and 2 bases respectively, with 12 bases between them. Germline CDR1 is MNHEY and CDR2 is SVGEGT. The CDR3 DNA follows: TGTGCCAGCAGTTTATGGGGGGTCGGCAATCAGCCCCAGCATTTT. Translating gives CASSLWGVGNQPQHF.

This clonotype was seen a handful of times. CDR3 coding DNA: TGTGCCAGCAGACCTCTTTCTAGAGCAGTCCAAGAGACCCAGTACTTC. This sequence encodes CASRPLSRAVQETQYF. The chain links TRBV27 to TRBJ2-5, with D unclear. CDR3 length: 16 residues. Deletions cut 6 bases from V and 1 base from J, with 18 bases between. Germline CDR1 reads MNHEY; CDR2 reads SMNVEV (reference sequence).

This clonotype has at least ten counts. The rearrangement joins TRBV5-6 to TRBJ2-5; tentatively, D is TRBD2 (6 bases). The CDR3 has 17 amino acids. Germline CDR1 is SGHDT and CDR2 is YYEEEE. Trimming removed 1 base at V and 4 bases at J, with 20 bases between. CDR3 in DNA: TGTGCCAGCAGCTTGTGGGGACTCTCTTCCCTAAGAGAGACCCAGTACTTC. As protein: CASSLWGLSSLRETQYF.

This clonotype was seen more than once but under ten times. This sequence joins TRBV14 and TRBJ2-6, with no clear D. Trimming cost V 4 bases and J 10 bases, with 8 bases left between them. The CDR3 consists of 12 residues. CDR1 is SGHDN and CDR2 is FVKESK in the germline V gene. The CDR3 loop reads CASSLKRNVLTF. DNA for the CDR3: TGTGCCAGCAGCCTAAAACGGAACGTCCTGACTTTC.

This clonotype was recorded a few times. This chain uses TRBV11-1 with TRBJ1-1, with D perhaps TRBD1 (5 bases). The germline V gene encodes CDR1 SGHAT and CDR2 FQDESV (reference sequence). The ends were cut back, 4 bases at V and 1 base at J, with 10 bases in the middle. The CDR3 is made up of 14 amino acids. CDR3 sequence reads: CASSSRQTNTEAFF. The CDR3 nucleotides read TGTGCCAGCAGCTCACGACAGACGAACACTGAAGCTTTCTTT. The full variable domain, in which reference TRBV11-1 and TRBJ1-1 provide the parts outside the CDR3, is EAEVAQSPRYKITEKSQAVAFWCDPISGHATLYWYRQILGQGPELLVQFQDESVVDDSQLPKDRFSAERLKGVDSTLKIQPAELGDSAMYLCASSSRQTNTEAFFGQGTRLTVV.

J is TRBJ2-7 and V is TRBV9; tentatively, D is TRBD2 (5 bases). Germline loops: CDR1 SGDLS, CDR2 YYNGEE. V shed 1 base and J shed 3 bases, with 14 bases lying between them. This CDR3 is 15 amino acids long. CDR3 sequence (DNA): TGTGCCAGCAGCGTAAGCGCGGAGAGCGGCTACGAGCAGTACTTC. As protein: CASSVSAESGYEQYF.